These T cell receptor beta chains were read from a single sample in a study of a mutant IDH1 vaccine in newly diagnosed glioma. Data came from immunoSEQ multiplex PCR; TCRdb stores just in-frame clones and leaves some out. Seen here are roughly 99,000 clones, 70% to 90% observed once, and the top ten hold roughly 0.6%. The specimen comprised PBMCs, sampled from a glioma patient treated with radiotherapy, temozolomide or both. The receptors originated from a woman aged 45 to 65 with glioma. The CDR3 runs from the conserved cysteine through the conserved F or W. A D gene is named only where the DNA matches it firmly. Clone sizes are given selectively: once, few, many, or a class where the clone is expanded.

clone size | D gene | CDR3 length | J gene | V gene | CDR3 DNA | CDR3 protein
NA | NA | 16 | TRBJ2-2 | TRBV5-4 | TGTGCCAGCAGCTTGAGGCAGGGGACGAACACCGGGGAGCTGTTTTTT | CASSLRQGTNTGELFF
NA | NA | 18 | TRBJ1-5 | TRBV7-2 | TGTGCCAGCAGCTTAGCGAGAAGGGCCTTGGGGAGCAATCAGCCCCAGCATTTT | CASSLARRALGSNQPQHF
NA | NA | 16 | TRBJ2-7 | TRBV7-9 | TGTGCCAGCAGCCTTAACAGCGCGGGATGGCCCTACGAGCAGTACTTC | CASSLNSAGWPYEQYF
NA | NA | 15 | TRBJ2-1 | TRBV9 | TGTGCCAGCAGCGCCCGGGACTCCCCGGTTGGTGAGCAGTTCTTC | CASSARDSPVGEQFF
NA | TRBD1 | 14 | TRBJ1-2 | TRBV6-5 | TGTGCCAGCAGTTACACAGGGGGAAACTATGGCTACACCTTC | CASSYTGGNYGYTF
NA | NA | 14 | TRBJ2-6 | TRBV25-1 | TGTGCCGTGAGGGGCAAGGCTGGGGCCAACGTCCTGACTTTC | CAVRGKAGANVLTF
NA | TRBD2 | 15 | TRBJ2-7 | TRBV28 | TGTGCCAGCAGCAGTCCTAGCGGGAGGGTCTACGAGCAGTACTTC | CASSSPSGRVYEQYF
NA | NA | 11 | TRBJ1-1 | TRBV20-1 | TGCAGTGCTGGCAGGAACACTGAAGCTTTCTTT | CSAGRNTEAFF
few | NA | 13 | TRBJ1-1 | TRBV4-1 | TGCGCCAGCAGCGATCTAGGGGGCACTGAAGCTTTCTTT | CASSDLGGTEAFF
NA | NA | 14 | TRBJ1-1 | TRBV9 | TGTGCCAGCAGCGTGGTAGGAGGGGACCTTGAAGCTTTCTTT | CASSVVGGDLEAFF
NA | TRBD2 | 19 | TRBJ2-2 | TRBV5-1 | TGCGCCAGCAGCTTGGGGGGGACTAGCGACCCCCGCGGCACCGGGGAGCTGTTTTTT | CASSLGGTSDPRGTGELFF
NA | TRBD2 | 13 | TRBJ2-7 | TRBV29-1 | TGCAGCGCTAGCGGGACAGAGTCTTACGAGCAGTACTTC | CSASGTESYEQYF